Below are 10 T cell receptor beta chains sequenced from a single sample in a study of T cells in Graves' hyperthyroidism and ophthalmopathy. Authors of the study amplified TCR beta CDR3 regions from RNA transcripts. Researchers ran a first-round RT-PCR on the TCR CDR3 using the HTBI primer set. Each CDR3 protein gets one entry after TCRdb re-called the multiplex PCR reads with MiXCR. The table has 350,000 or so distinct CDR3 sequences, less than 20% seen once; the top ten hold about 14%. Source material: blood. The origin of the receptors is a woman aged 40 to 50 with Graves' ophthalmopathy.

This chain uses TRBV7-2 with TRBJ1-2, with 9 bases lining up with TRBD1. V shed 4 bases and J 7 bases; nucleotides not matched to a gene: 7. Germline values: CDR1 SGHTA, CDR2 FQGNSA. CDR3 size: 14 residues. The CDR3 loop is CASSSRTGESGYTF. The CDR3 bases are TGTGCCAGCAGCTCCCGGACAGGGGAGTCTGGCTACACCTTC.

At least ten counts were recorded for this clonotype. This rearrangement joins TRBV2 to TRBJ2-2; TRBD2 matches 10 bases. The ends lost 3 bases at V and 6 bases at J; junction bases unmatched: 7. The germline V gene encodes CDR1 SNHLY and CDR2 FYNNEI. There are 16 residues in the CDR3. CDR3 residues: CASSDFLAGEPGELFF. CDR3 nucleotide sequence: TGTGCCAGCAGTGATTTTCTAGCGGGAGAACCCGGGGAGCTGTTTTTT.

This clonotype has a count of ten or more. The chain employs TRBV2 and TRBJ2-5; 12 bases line up with TRBD2. The CDR3 length is 15 residues. V lost 6 bases and J lost 0; bases outside the gene matches: 2. From germline, CDR1 is SNHLY and CDR2 FYNNEI. The CDR3 nucleotides read TGTGCCAGCAGCGGGACTAGCGGGTACCAAGAGACCCAGTACTTC. Amino acid sequence: CASSGTSGYQETQYF.

This clonotype was recorded many times. The chain is built from TRBV6-5 and TRBJ2-2, with D perhaps matching TRBD2 (6 bases). V gave up 0 bases and J gave up 7 bases, with 9 bases separating them. Germline values: CDR1 MNHEY, CDR2 SVGAGI. The CDR3 totals 14 residues. In nucleotides, the CDR3 is TGTGCCAGCAGTTACTCAACTAGCTTCGGGGAGCTGTTTTTT. As protein: CASSYSTSFGELFF.

In its sample, this clonotype was seen a few times. V is TRBV30 and J is TRBJ2-2, with a tentative D call TRBD2 (5 bases). Germline V gene data show CDR1 as GTSNPN and CDR2 as SVGIG (reference sequence). This CDR3 is 13 amino acids long. V was shortened by 3 bases and J by 5 bases, with 10 bases between the two germline ends. CDR3 in amino acids: CAWRSEGTGELFF. CDR3 DNA sequence: TGTGCCTGGAGATCTGAGGGTACCGGGGAGCTGTTTTTT.

Ten or more counts support this clonotype. The chain is built from TRBV15 and TRBJ1-1, with TRBD1 as a possible D gene (6 bases). Germline values: CDR1 LNHNV, CDR2 YYDKDF (reference sequence). CDR3 length: 11 residues. V was pared by 8 bases and J by 6 bases, with 10 bases between. The CDR3 is CATQGLAEAFF. CDR3 DNA sequence: TGTGCCACCCAGGGGCTCGCTGAAGCTTTCTTT.

The chain uses TRBV9 and TRBJ2-5; possible D gene TRBD2, 5 bases. Trimming took 2 bases from V and 4 from J, leaving 15 bases between them. The CDR3 is made up of 15 amino acids. Germline CDR1 reads SGDLS; CDR2 reads YYNGEE. Here the CDR3 reads CASSVNGNWGETQYF. The CDR3 coding sequence is TGTGCCAGCAGCGTCAACGGGAATTGGGGAGAGACCCAGTACTTC. Based on the CDR3 plus reference TRBV9 and TRBJ2-5, the full variable domain is DSGVTQTPKHLITATGQRVTLRCSPRSGDLSVYWYQQSLDQGLQFLIQYYNGEERAKGNILERFSAQQFPDLHSELNLSSLELGDSALYFCASSVNGNWGETQYFGPGTRLLVL.

In this sample, this clonotype turned up many times. This rearrangement joins TRBV28 to TRBJ1-3, with no clear D. The germline gives CDR1 MDHEN, CDR2 SYDVKM. This CDR3 comprises 15 residues. V was pared by 7 bases and J by 0 bases, with 13 bases between. CDR3 residues: CASMGVPLSGNTIYF. The CDR3 nucleotides are TGTGCCAGCATGGGAGTTCCCCTCTCTGGAAACACCATATATTTT.

The chain couples TRBV28 to TRBJ2-2, with 11 bases fitting TRBD2. This CDR3 spans 16 amino acids. V shed 6 bases, J shed 4 bases, and the junction held 7 bases outside the gene matches. Germline CDR1 is MDHEN and CDR2 is SYDVKM. CDR3: CASRSTSGSRTGELFF. DNA of the CDR3: TGTGCCAGCAGAAGTACTAGCGGGAGTCGCACCGGGGAGCTGTTTTTT. Looking up the rest from reference TRBV28 and TRBJ2-2 gives the full variable domain: DVKVTQSSRYLVKRTGEKVFLECVQDMDHENMFWYRQDPGLGLRLIYFSYDVKMKEKGDIPEGYSVSREKKERFSLILESASTNQTSMYLCASRSTSGSRTGELFFGEGSRLTVL.

This clonotype was observed many times. CDR3 sequence reads: CASGPNRTGQGYTF. CDR3 DNA: TGTGCTAGTGGCCCAAACCGGACAGGGCAAGGCTACACCTTC. The chain combines TRBV12-5 with TRBJ1-2; 8 positions agree with TRBD1. The CDR3 has 14 amino acids. Germline assignment: CDR1 LGHNT and CDR2 FRNRAP. The V gene end was trimmed by 6 bases and the J gene end by 8 bases; junction bases not matched to a gene: 11.